This TCR beta chain was obtained from a study of T cell responses to AZD1222 COVID-19 vaccine. Whole-study findings and limits: The sample set comprised mostly white British donors with more females, and clonal diversity was possibly underestimated. CD4 TCRs linked to vaccination spanned spike, dominating at 160-218 and 743-854. No repertoire was sampled before or during the peak T cell response, only after it.

TCRdb's table, derived via immunoSEQ multiplex PCR, lists solely in-frame clones and lacks some. Among under 70,000 clones listed, nearly 80% were seen once. V was cut by 4 bases and J by 5 bases, with 11 bases left in between. The CDR3 is 14 residues long. Germline CDR1 SGHNT, CDR2 YENEEA. By sample share, this clone is medium-sized. Its antigen is unidentified. The rearrangement uses TRBV11-3 and TRBJ2-2, with D possibly being TRBD2 (6 bases). The sequences come from peripheral blood, collected 28 days after the second AZD1222 dose. The TCR comes from an adult who received the AZD1222 COVID-19 vaccine. The CDR3 sequence: CASSCEGGTGELFF. Here the CDR3 DNA reads TGTGCCAGCAGCTGTGAGGGAGGAACCGGGGAGCTGTTTTTT.